Listed here is a single TCR beta chain. Antigen specificity is unknown. These data come from a study of CD8 T cells in Susac syndrome. Notes on the study in general: As acknowledged by the study, its TCR sequencing and HLA analysis included a relatively small number of individuals.

Per the germline V gene, CDR1 is PRHDT and CDR2 is FYEKMQ (reference sequence). The CDR3 length is 13 residues. Between the trimmed V and J ends, which lost 0 bases and 5 bases, there was a span of 8 bases. From blood CD8+ and CD4+ T cells, TCR beta sequences were generated. TEMRA cells were enriched by FACS, while CD8+ and CD4+ T cells were obtained through a negative isolation that was performed magnetically. Roughly 0.45 to 1 ug RNA was reverse transcribed with random hexamers. The authors amplified TCR beta CDR3 across 54 Vbeta and 13 Jbeta using immunoSEQ multiplex PCR. TCRdb used MiXCR to reprocess the immunoSEQ multiplex PCR reads, holding one entry per CDR3 protein. The data contain approximately 120,000 distinct CDR3 sequences, 85% to 95% of them seen just once; the ten biggest clones take up around 0.3%.

Sequences were obtained from CD8+ T cells from PBMCs. The sequence was collected from a human donor with multiple sclerosis. This sequence joins TRBV13 and TRBJ2-7; D is ambiguous. As DNA, the CDR3 is TGTGCCAGCAGCTTAGGCCGGGCGGACGAGCAGTACGTC. Translation: CASSLGRADEQYV.